Listed below are T cell receptor beta chains from one sample, sequenced in a study of blood T cell repertoires in COVID-19. Profiled with immunoSEQ multiplex PCR; TCRdb holds only in-frame clones, not every one. The data show around 200,000 clones, with 88% seen just once and roughly 2.7% held by the top ten. The source material was PBMCs or T cells enriched from blood (not recorded which). The origin of the receptors is a woman in her twenties or thirties who had recovered from COVID-19. CDR3s include the opening cysteine and the closing phenylalanine or tryptophan. D genes are given only for firm matches.

J gene: TRBJ1-1
V gene: TRBV2
D gene: -
CDR3 protein: CASSQSVLGDTEAFF
CDR3 DNA: TGTGCCAGCAGCCAGAGTGTCCTGGGCGACACTGAAGCTTTCTTT

J gene: TRBJ1-6
V gene: TRBV10-3
D gene: -
CDR3 protein: CATGSREGRVGSPLHF
CDR3 DNA: TGTGCCACCGGCTCGCGGGAGGGAAGAGTAGGTTCACCCCTCCACTTT

J gene: TRBJ1-4
V gene: TRBV18
D gene: -
CDR3 protein: CASSRQSEKLFF
CDR3 DNA: TGTGCCAGCTCACGTCAGTCCGAAAAACTGTTTTTT

J gene: TRBJ2-7
V gene: TRBV9
D gene: -
CDR3 protein: CASSVGPSQGYDEQYF
CDR3 DNA: TGTGCCAGCAGCGTAGGGCCGTCCCAGGGGTACGACGAGCAGTACTTC

J gene: TRBJ2-1
V gene: TRBV11-2
D gene: -
CDR3 protein: CASSLLRGNHNEQFF
CDR3 DNA: TGTGCCAGCAGCTTATTGAGGGGGAACCACAATGAGCAGTTCTTC

J gene: TRBJ2-1
V gene: TRBV29-1
D gene: TRBD1
CDR3 protein: CSVERTGGGEQFF
CDR3 DNA: TGCAGCGTTGAGAGGACAGGGGGCGGTGAGCAGTTCTTC

J gene: TRBJ1-5
V gene: TRBV6-5
D gene: -
CDR3 protein: CASSYSPGLGQPQHF
CDR3 DNA: TGTGCCAGCAGTTACTCCCCAGGGTTGGGGCAGCCCCAGCATTTT

J gene: TRBJ1-1
V gene: TRBV3-1/TRBV3-2
D gene: -
CDR3 protein: CASSQDGGRLYTEAFF
CDR3 DNA: TGTGCCAGCAGCCAAGATGGAGGTAGGCTGTACACTGAAGCTTTCTTT

J gene: TRBJ1-2
V gene: TRBV10-3
D gene: TRBD1
CDR3 protein: CAISGTGDPNYGYTF
CDR3 DNA: TGTGCCATCAGTGGGACAGGGGATCCTAACTATGGCTACACCTTC

J gene: TRBJ2-7
V gene: TRBV5-1
D gene: TRBD1
CDR3 protein: CASSVPGGEQYF
CDR3 DNA: TGCGCCAGCAGCGTCCCAGGGGGAGAGCAGTACTTC

J gene: TRBJ2-5
V gene: TRBV27
D gene: -
CDR3 protein: CASSLSWEGHPTATQYF
CDR3 DNA: TGTGCCAGCAGCCTCTCGTGGGAGGGACACCCGACAGCGACCCAGTACTTC

J gene: TRBJ1-2
V gene: TRBV3-1/TRBV3-2
D gene: -
CDR3 protein: CASSQDLGTANYGYTF
CDR3 DNA: TGTGCCAGCAGCCAAGATCTCGGGACTGCCAACTATGGCTACACCTTC